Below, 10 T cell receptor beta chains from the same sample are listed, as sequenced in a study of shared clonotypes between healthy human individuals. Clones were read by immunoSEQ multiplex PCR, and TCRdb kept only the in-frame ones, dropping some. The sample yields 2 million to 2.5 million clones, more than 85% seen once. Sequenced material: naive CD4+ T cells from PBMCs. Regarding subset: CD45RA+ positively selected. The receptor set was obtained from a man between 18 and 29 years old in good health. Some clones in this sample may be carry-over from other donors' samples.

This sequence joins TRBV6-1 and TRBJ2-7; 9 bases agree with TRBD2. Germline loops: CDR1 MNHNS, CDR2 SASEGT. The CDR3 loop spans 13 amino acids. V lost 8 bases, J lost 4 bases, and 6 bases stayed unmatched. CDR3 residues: CASEAGGKYEQYF. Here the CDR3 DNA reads TGTGCCAGCGAAGCGGGAGGAAAGTACGAGCAGTACTTC.

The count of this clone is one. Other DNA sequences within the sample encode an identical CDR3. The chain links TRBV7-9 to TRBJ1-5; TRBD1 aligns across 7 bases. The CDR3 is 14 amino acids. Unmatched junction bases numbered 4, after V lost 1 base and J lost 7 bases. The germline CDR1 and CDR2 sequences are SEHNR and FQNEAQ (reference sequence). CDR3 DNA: TGTGCCAGCAGCTTAGGACAGGGTCACCAGCCCCAGCATTTT. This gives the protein CASSLGQGHQPQHF.

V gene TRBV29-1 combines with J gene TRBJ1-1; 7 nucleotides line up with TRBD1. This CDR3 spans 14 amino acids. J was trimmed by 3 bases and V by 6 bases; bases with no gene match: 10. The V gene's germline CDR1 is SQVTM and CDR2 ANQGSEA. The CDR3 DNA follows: TGCAGCGTCGACAGGGAGGTTCGGGACACTGAAGCTTTCTTT. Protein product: CSVDREVRDTEAFF. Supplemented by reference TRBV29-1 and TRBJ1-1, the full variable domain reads SAVISQKPSRDICQRGTSLTIQCQVDSQVTMMFWYRQQPGQSLTLIATANQGSEATYESGFVIDKFPISRPNLTFSTLTVSNMSPEDSSIYLCSVDREVRDTEAFFGQGTRLTVV.

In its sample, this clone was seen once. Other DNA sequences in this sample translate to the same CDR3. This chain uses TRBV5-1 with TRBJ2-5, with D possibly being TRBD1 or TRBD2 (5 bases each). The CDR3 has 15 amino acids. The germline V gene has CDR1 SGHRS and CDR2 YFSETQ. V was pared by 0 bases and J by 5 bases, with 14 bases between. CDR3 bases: TGCGCCAGCAGCTTGGCCGGTGGGGGTGGCGAGACCCAGTACTTC. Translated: CASSLAGGGGETQYF.

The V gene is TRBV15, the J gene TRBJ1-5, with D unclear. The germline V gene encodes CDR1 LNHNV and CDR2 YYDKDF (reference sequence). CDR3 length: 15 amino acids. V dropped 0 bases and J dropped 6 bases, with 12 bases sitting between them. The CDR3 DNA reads TGTGCCACCAGCAGAGATCGTGCAGGCACTCAGCCCCAGCATTTT. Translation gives CATSRDRAGTQPQHF.

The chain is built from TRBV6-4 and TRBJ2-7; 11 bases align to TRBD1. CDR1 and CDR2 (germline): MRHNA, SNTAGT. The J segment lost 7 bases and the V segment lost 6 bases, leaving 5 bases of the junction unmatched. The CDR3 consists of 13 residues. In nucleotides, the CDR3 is TGTGCCAGCAGATGGGACAGGGGGGAAGAGCAGTACTTC. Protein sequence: CASRWDRGEEQYF.

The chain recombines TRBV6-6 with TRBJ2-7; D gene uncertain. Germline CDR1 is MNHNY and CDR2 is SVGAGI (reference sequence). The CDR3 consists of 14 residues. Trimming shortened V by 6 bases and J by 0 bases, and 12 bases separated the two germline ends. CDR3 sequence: CASSGDSSSYEQYF. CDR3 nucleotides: TGTGCCAGCAGCGGTGATTCCAGCTCCTACGAGCAGTACTTC.

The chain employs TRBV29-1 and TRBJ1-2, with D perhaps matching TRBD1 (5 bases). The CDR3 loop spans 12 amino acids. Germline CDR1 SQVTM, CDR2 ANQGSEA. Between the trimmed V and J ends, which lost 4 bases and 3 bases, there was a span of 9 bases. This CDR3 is CSVGRVDYGYTF. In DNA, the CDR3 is TGCAGCGTTGGCAGGGTGGACTATGGCTACACCTTC.

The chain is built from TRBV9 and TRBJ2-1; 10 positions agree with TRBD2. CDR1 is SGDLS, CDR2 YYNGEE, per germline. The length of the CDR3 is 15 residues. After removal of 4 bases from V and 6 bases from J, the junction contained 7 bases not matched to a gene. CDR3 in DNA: TGTGCCAGCAGCCCCACGGCTAGCGGGAGCAATGAGCAGTTCTTC. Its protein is CASSPTASGSNEQFF.

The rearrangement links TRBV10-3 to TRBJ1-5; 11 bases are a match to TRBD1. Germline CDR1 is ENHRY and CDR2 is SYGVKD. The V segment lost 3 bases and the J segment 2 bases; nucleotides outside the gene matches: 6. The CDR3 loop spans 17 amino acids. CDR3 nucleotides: TGTGCCATCAGTGAAGCAGGACAGGGGGCAGGCAATCAGCCCCAGCATTTT. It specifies CAISEAGQGAGNQPQHF.